Listed below are T cell receptor beta chains from one sample, sequenced in a study of CD4 T cells in relation to SARS-CoV-2 and coronaviruses. This table comes from immunoSEQ multiplex PCR, and its TCRdb copy is limited to in-frame clones, with some not included. The repertoire consists of approximately 60,000 clones, with roughly nine tenths occurring once and the leading ten covering approximately 0.4%. Sequencing was carried out using naive CD4+ T cells from PBMCs. The receptor source for this set is an adult with COVID-19. CDR3s include the opening cysteine and the closing phenylalanine or tryptophan. A D gene is named only where the DNA matches it firmly. Size values are once, few and many counts, or a class for expanded clones, and some rows have none.

d_call	j_call	v_call	clone_size	cdr3_nt	cdr3_aa
-	TRBJ2-1	TRBV30	-	TGTGCCTGGAGTGTAACGTACGGATACAATGAGCAGTTCTTC	CAWSVTYGYNEQFF
-	TRBJ2-3	TRBV6-5	-	TGTGCCAGCGCACGGCAGGGCCTCAACAGCGGGCAGTATTTT	CASARQGLNSGQYF
-	TRBJ2-3	TRBV18	once	TGTGCCAGCTCGGATTCAGATACGCAGTATTTT	CASSDSDTQYF
-	TRBJ2-7	TRBV18	-	TGTGCCAGCTCTCCAAGCTCCTACGAGCAGTACTTC	CASSPSSYEQYF
TRBD1	TRBJ1-2	TRBV6-6	-	TGTGCCAGCAGCCTCCAAGGAGGACAGGGGGCCAATGGCTACACCTTC	CASSLQGGQGANGYTF
-	TRBJ2-3	TRBV3-1/TRBV3-2	-	TGTGCCAGCAGCCAAGACGGGGCAGATACGCAGTATTTT	CASSQDGADTQYF
TRBD1	TRBJ2-6	TRBV10-3	-	TGTGCCATCAGTGAGTCGAAGGGGGCTTTGGATGGGGCCAACGTCCTGACTTTC	CAISESKGALDGANVLTF
-	TRBJ2-3	TRBV6-2/TRBV6-3	-	TGTGCCAGCAGTTATGCCGGAGATACGCAGTATTTT	CASSYAGDTQYF
-	TRBJ2-7	TRBV6-5	-	TGTGCCAGCAGTCCCCCCCGGCAGTACTTC	CASSPPRQYF
-	TRBJ2-7	TRBV10-3	-	TGTGCCATCAGTGAGTCGACAGTTACCTACGAGCAGTACTTC	CAISESTVTYEQYF
-	TRBJ2-7	TRBV7-2	-	TGTGCCAGCAGCTCCGACAGGACTTCCTACGAGCAGTACTTC	CASSSDRTSYEQYF
-	TRBJ1-4	TRBV28	-	TGTGCCAGCAGTTTAACCAACCTGGGGGGCCTTGATGAAAAACTGTTTTTT	CASSLTNLGGLDEKLFF
-	TRBJ1-5	TRBV28	-	TGTGCCAGCAGTGGAGGGAATCAGCCCCAGCATTTT	CASSGGNQPQHF
TRBD2	TRBJ2-1	TRBV6-5	-	TGTGCCAGCAGCCCGGCGGGAGGGTCGGTAAATGAGCAGTTCTTC	CASSPAGGSVNEQFF
-	TRBJ2-3	TRBV15	-	TGTGCCACCACCTCCGGGGGTATCACAGATACGCAGTATTTT	CATTSGGITDTQYF
-	TRBJ2-2	TRBV6-5	once	TGTGCCAGCACAAACCCACTCACCGGGGAGCTGTTTTTT	CASTNPLTGELFF
TRBD1	TRBJ1-2	TRBV6-6	few	TGTGCCAGCAGTTACTCCTTGGACAGGGCCATAAGCTACACCTTC	CASSYSLDRAISYTF
-	TRBJ2-7	TRBV10-3	once	TGTGCCATCGCCGAGGTCCAAGGAACCCACGAGCAGTACTTC	CAIAEVQGTHEQYF
-	TRBJ2-7	TRBV5-6	-	TGTGCCAGCAGCTTTCGAGGCAGGGCGGGGGAGCAGTACTTC	CASSFRGRAGEQYF
-	TRBJ2-1	TRBV6-6	once	TGTGCCAGCAGCCAGGAGCGCAATGAGCAGTTCTTC	CASSQERNEQFF
-	TRBJ2-3	TRBV4-3	-	TGCGCCAGCAGCCAAGCTGCGTCAGATACGCAGTATTTT	CASSQAASDTQYF
-	TRBJ1-3	TRBV9	-	TGTGCCAGAACGGGGGCGGTGGAGGGTACAGGGCATACTGGAAACACCATATATTTT	CARTGAVEGTGHTGNTIYF
-	TRBJ1-5	TRBV6-2/TRBV6-3	-	TGTGCCAGCAGTCCACACCAATCAGTTCAGCCCCAGCATTTT	CASSPHQSVQPQHF
-	TRBJ2-2	TRBV5-4	-	TGTGCCAGCAGCCTCCGGGACCGTTCCGCCGGGGAGCTGTTTTTT	CASSLRDRSAGELFF
-	TRBJ2-3	TRBV10-3	-	TGTGCCATCACCTCGAGCGGGTCCACAGATACGCAGTATTTT	CAITSSGSTDTQYF
-	TRBJ2-6	TRBV7-9	-	TGTGCCAGCACCCCATCTGGGGCCAACGTCCTGACTTTC	CASTPSGANVLTF
TRBD2	TRBJ2-3	TRBV6-6	-	TGTGCCAGCAGTCTTAGCGGGAGAGGTTCAGATACGCAGTATTTT	CASSLSGRGSDTQYF
TRBD2	TRBJ2-7	TRBV18	once	TGTGCCAGCTCACCTAATAGAGCGGGAGGTTTCTCCGAGCAGTACTTC	CASSPNRAGGFSEQYF
TRBD2	TRBJ2-2	TRBV5-1	-	TGCGCCAGCAGCTTGGTAGCGGGAGTGGACGGGGAGCTGTTTTTT	CASSLVAGVDGELFF
-	TRBJ1-6	TRBV27	-	TGTGCCAGCAGTTTTTGGCGGACGAGCTCCTATAATTCACCCCTCCACTTT	CASSFWRTSSYNSPLHF
TRBD2	TRBJ2-7	TRBV5-1	-	TGCGCCAGCCGGAGCGGGGCAGACTACGAGCAGTACTTC	CASRSGADYEQYF
-	TRBJ1-1	TRBV9	-	TGTGCCAGCAGCTCTTTCGCCAGGGTGGCAAACACTGAAGCTTTCTTT	CASSSFARVANTEAFF
TRBD2	TRBJ2-3	TRBV3-1/TRBV3-2	-	TGTGCCAGCAGCCATAGCGGGAGTACAGATACGCAGTATTTT	CASSHSGSTDTQYF
-	TRBJ2-7	TRBV5-6	-	TGTGCCAGCAGTTTGTTATTTAGAACAACGAGCGAGCAGTACTTC	CASSLLFRTTSEQYF
TRBD1	TRBJ2-7	TRBV18	-	TGTGCCAGCTCACCAAGGGACAGGGCAGACGAGCAGTACTTC	CASSPRDRADEQYF
-	TRBJ2-3	TRBV9	-	TGTGCCAGCAGCGTAGTGGGGGGACAGAGCACAGATACGCAGTATTTT	CASSVVGGQSTDTQYF
-	TRBJ2-2	TRBV15	-	TGTGCCACCAGCAGAGAAGGAGGAACATGGACCGGGGAGCTGTTTTTT	CATSREGGTWTGELFF
-	TRBJ2-5	TRBV7-7	few	TGTGCTAGCAGCTCTACCGGCGTGGTAGGAGAGACCCAGTACTTC	CASSSTGVVGETQYF
TRBD1	TRBJ1-5	TRBV28	-	TGTGCCAGCAGCAACCTCCAGGGGGTTATACAGCCCCAGCATTTT	CASSNLQGVIQPQHF
TRBD1	TRBJ1-2	TRBV6-5	-	TGTGCCAGCAGCCGTGACAGGGATGGCTACACCTTC	CASSRDRDGYTF
-	TRBJ2-5	TRBV6-1	-	TGTGCCAGCAGTGAAGCGCCGGCAGCCCAAGAGACCCAGTACTTC	CASSEAPAAQETQYF
TRBD1	TRBJ1-2	TRBV7-9	-	TGTGCCAGCAGCAATGACTTGACAGGGAACTATGGCTACACCTTC	CASSNDLTGNYGYTF
-	TRBJ2-2	TRBV11-1	few	TGTGCCAGCAGCCCCCACAGGGACACCGGGGAGCTGTTTTTT	CASSPHRDTGELFF
-	TRBJ2-7	TRBV20-1	-	TGCAGTGCTAGCCTAGACGAGCAGTACTTC	CSASLDEQYF
TRBD1	TRBJ2-2	TRBV28	-	TGTGCCATTCCCGGGACAGGGAACACCGGGGAGCTGTTTTTT	CAIPGTGNTGELFF
TRBD1	TRBJ2-2	TRBV28	-	TGTGCCAGCAGTCGACGCCCGGGACAGGGGCCCCCCGGGGAGCTGTTTTTT	CASSRRPGQGPPGELFF
-	TRBJ1-6	TRBV2	-	TGTGCCAGCAGCCCAGAGTCGGCTCTTAATTCACCCCTCCACTTT	CASSPESALNSPLHF
-	TRBJ2-1	TRBV11-2	-	TGTGCCAGCAGCAGCCGCCCCGGGACATGGACCTACAATGAGCAGTTCTTC	CASSSRPGTWTYNEQFF
-	TRBJ1-1	TRBV6-5	-	TGTGCCACTTCGGAGTCCGGGACACTAAACACTGAAGCTTTCTTT	CATSESGTLNTEAFF
TRBD2	TRBJ2-1	TRBV7-9	once	TGTGCCAGCAGCTCCGTCGGGGGGAGGCAGTGGAACAATGAGCAGTTCTTC	CASSSVGGRQWNNEQFF
TRBD2	TRBJ2-5	TRBV7-9	-	TGTGCCAGCAGCGTAGCGGGAGGAGGGGAGACCCAGTACTTC	CASSVAGGGETQYF
-	TRBJ1-1	TRBV9	-	TGTGCCAGCAGCGTAGGACCGGTGAACACTGAAGCTTTCTTT	CASSVGPVNTEAFF
-	TRBJ1-5	TRBV2	-	TGTGCCAGCAGTGAAAAGACTCGGGGTCAGCCCCAGCATTTT	CASSEKTRGQPQHF
-	TRBJ1-1	TRBV5-4	-	TGTGCCAGCAGCTTGGAGATGAACACTGAAGCTTTCTTT	CASSLEMNTEAFF
TRBD2	TRBJ2-5	TRBV11-2	-	TGTGCCAGCAGCTTAGTAAGCGGGATCGGAACCCAGTACTTC	CASSLVSGIGTQYF
-	TRBJ2-7	TRBV4-1	once	TGCGCCAGCAGCCAAGCCATCTCAGAGAGCTCCTACGAGCAGTACTTC	CASSQAISESSYEQYF
-	TRBJ2-1	TRBV5-8	-	TGTGCCAGCAGCGATCCGACGTGGGGGGATTACAATGAGCAGTTCTTC	CASSDPTWGDYNEQFF
TRBD1	TRBJ2-2	TRBV29-1	-	TGCAGCGTTCACGGGGCAGGGGGTATCGCCGGGGAGCTGTTTTTT	CSVHGAGGIAGELFF
-	TRBJ2-1	TRBV6-2/TRBV6-3	-	TGTGCCAGCAGTTTCGACCCCCTAGGAGAGCAGTTCTTC	CASSFDPLGEQFF
-	TRBJ2-1	TRBV11-3	-	TGTGCCAGCAGCTTAGATCGCCACAATGAGCAGTTCTTC	CASSLDRHNEQFF